This T cell receptor beta chain stems from a study of human T cells and chemical hapten exposure. Time point indicated: patch test 2, 6 weeks after DPC sensitization. Treatment in this sample: therapeutic diphenylcyclopropenone sensitization with weekly scalp DPC. TCRdb itself ran the RACE reads through MiXCR, one entry per CDR3 protein. The sample lists approximately 92,000 distinct CDR3 sequences, 10% to 12% occurring once. This clonotype was seen ten or more times. This specimen consisted of whole blood, obtained in connection with sensitization to the hapten diphenylcyclopropenone (DPC). This receptor was taken from a woman in her 40s with alopecia areata. Some clones in this sample may be carry-over from other donors' samples.

CDR3 bases: TGTGCCAGCAGCTTAGCGGGCGGGGGGGCCCACAATGAGCAGTTCTTC. Amino acids: CASSLAGGGAHNEQFF. The chain uses TRBV7-8 and TRBJ2-1, with 9 nucleotides matching TRBD2. The CDR3 length is 16 residues. The V gene end was trimmed by 0 bases and the J gene end by 5 bases; junction bases not matched to a gene: 5. The germline V gene encodes CDR1 SGHVS and CDR2 FQNEAQ.